Sequencing of this T cell receptor beta chain was carried out in a study of chemoradiotherapy in HPV16-positive cancers. The data were produced by immunoSEQ multiplex PCR, yet TCRdb's version contains in-frame clones alone and is incomplete. Of 20,000 to 25,000 clones in the sample, around 67% were seen once. Over chemoradiotherapy, repertoires were sampled more than once. The CDR3 is made up of 14 amino acids. Trimming cost V 5 bases and J 8 bases, with 15 bases left between them. Germline lookup yields CDR1 MDHEN and CDR2 SYDVKM. This receptor was obtained from a human donor with HPV-associated anogenital cancer. The sample was gathered from a patient who underwent chemoradiotherapy. This rearrangement joins TRBV28 to TRBJ1-4, with unresolved D. CDR3 region: CASSPQERGEKLFF. In DNA form, the CDR3 reads TGTGCCAGCAGTCCACAAGAGCGCGGGGAAAAACTGTTTTTT.